This T cell receptor beta chain originates from a study of CD8+ T cells in alopecia areata. On the study more broadly: Tofacitinib was taken orally by treated patients, and the dose was 5 to 10 mg twice daily. Study-wide results and limits: Elevated clonality characterized lesional scalp relative to normal scalp, particularly in alopecia totalis/universalis.

The authors extracted RNA and reverse transcribed it into cDNA as the sequencing template. The repertoire was sequenced with immunoSEQ multiplex PCR; TCRdb's copy has only in-frame clones and lacks some. The profile shows around 140,000 clones, around 50% of them singletons. On this clone: The antigen is not known.

CDR1 is MGHRA, CDR2 YSYEKL, per germline. There are 15 residues in the CDR3. V lost 1 base and J lost 2, with 12 bases in between. This clonotype was obtained from a human donor with alopecia areata. Sequencing was carried out using CD4+ T cells sorted from blood. This chain joins TRBV4-1 and TRBJ2-7, with D perhaps TRBD1 (6 bases). This CDR3 reads CASSQVSQGTYEQYF. The CDR3 coding sequence is TGCGCCAGCAGCCAAGTAAGTCAGGGGACCTACGAGCAGTACTTC.